The next 8 T cell receptor beta chains were all read from a single sample in a study of T cell responses to AZD1222 COVID-19 vaccine. Sequenced by immunoSEQ multiplex PCR; TCRdb stores in-frame clones only, minus some. The table lists approximately 140,000 clones, roughly 90% of them singletons, with roughly 3.1% in the top ten. Here the sequenced sample was peripheral blood, taken on day 0 of AZD1222 vaccination. The receptors shown here come from an adult in good health.

This clone showed up just a few times. The chain recombines TRBV27 with TRBJ1-1; D unclear. Germline-derived CDR1 and CDR2 are MNHEY and SMNVEV (reference sequence). The CDR3 totals 12 residues. V lost 6 bases, J lost 7 bases, and 12 bases lay in between. In DNA, the CDR3 is TGTGCCAGCAGCTCCCACCAAGATGAAGCTTTCTTT. Amino acid sequence: CASSSHQDEAFF.

The V and J genes are TRBV7-3 and TRBJ2-7; 10 bases match TRBD2. The CDR3 consists of 15 residues. V lost 5 bases and J lost 0; bases outside the gene matches: 4. Germline V lookup: CDR1 SGHTA, CDR2 FQGTGA. CDR3 coding DNA: TGTGCCAGCAGCGTGGGACTAGCGAACTCCTACGAGCAGTACTTC. Its translation is CASSVGLANSYEQYF.

This rearrangement joins TRBV6-6 to TRBJ2-3; 11 bases agree with TRBD2. This CDR3 has 16 residues. CDR1 is MNHNY, CDR2 SVGAGI, per germline (reference sequence). J gave up 5 bases and V 5 bases, and 9 bases lay outside the gene matches. The CDR3, as DNA: TGTGCCAGCAGTCGAATAGCGGGAGGGCCCCAAGATACGCAGTATTTT. Translation gives CASSRIAGGPQDTQYF.

V is TRBV5-4 and J is TRBJ2-5; 9 bases map to TRBD1. The CDR3 loop spans 14 amino acids. Losses at the gene ends were 10 bases for V and 5 bases for J; bases not matched to a gene: 12. CDR1 SGHNT and CDR2 YYREEE come from the germline V gene (reference sequence). CDR3 in amino acids: CAFSGQGGWETQYF. In DNA form, the CDR3 reads TGTGCCTTCTCGGGACAGGGCGGCTGGGAGACCCAGTACTTC.

V usage is TRBV5-1 and J usage is TRBJ1-4; a weak D match, TRBD1 (6 bases). Germline CDR1 is SGHRS and CDR2 is YFSETQ. Trimming pared 4 bases from V and 7 bases from J, leaving 20 bases between. This CDR3 contains 16 residues. This chain's CDR3 is CASSPRTPGGGEKLFF. The CDR3 DNA reads as TGCGCCAGCAGCCCCAGGACCCCGGGGGGCGGTGAAAAACTGTTTTTT.

This chain joins TRBV12-3 or TRBV12-4 and TRBJ1-5; D is possibly TRBD1 (6 bases). This CDR3 has 13 amino acids. V was shortened by 4 bases and J by 4 bases, with 8 bases between the two germline ends. The CDR3 bases are TGTGCCAGCAGTTATGGACAGAATCAGCCCCAGCATTTT. Amino acid sequence: CASSYGQNQPQHF.

The chain has TRBV30 and TRBJ2-3, with D maybe TRBD1 (5 bases). Trimming removed 4 bases from V and 4 bases from J, with 18 bases in between. CDR1 is GTSNPN, CDR2 SVGIG, per germline (reference sequence). CDR3 size: 15 residues. DNA of the CDR3: TGTGCCTGGACCCAAGGTCGGCAGGGATCAGATACGCAGTATTTT. This encodes CAWTQGRQGSDTQYF.

The V gene is TRBV29-1, the J gene TRBJ2-5; 11 nucleotides line up with TRBD2. With V trimmed by 3 bases and J by 3 bases, 3 bases remained unmatched. Germline V lookup: CDR1 SQVTM, CDR2 ANQGSEA. This CDR3 has 14 amino acids. DNA of the CDR3: TGCAGCGTTGATACTAGCGGGAGTAAAGAGACCCAGTACTTC. Translating gives CSVDTSGSKETQYF.